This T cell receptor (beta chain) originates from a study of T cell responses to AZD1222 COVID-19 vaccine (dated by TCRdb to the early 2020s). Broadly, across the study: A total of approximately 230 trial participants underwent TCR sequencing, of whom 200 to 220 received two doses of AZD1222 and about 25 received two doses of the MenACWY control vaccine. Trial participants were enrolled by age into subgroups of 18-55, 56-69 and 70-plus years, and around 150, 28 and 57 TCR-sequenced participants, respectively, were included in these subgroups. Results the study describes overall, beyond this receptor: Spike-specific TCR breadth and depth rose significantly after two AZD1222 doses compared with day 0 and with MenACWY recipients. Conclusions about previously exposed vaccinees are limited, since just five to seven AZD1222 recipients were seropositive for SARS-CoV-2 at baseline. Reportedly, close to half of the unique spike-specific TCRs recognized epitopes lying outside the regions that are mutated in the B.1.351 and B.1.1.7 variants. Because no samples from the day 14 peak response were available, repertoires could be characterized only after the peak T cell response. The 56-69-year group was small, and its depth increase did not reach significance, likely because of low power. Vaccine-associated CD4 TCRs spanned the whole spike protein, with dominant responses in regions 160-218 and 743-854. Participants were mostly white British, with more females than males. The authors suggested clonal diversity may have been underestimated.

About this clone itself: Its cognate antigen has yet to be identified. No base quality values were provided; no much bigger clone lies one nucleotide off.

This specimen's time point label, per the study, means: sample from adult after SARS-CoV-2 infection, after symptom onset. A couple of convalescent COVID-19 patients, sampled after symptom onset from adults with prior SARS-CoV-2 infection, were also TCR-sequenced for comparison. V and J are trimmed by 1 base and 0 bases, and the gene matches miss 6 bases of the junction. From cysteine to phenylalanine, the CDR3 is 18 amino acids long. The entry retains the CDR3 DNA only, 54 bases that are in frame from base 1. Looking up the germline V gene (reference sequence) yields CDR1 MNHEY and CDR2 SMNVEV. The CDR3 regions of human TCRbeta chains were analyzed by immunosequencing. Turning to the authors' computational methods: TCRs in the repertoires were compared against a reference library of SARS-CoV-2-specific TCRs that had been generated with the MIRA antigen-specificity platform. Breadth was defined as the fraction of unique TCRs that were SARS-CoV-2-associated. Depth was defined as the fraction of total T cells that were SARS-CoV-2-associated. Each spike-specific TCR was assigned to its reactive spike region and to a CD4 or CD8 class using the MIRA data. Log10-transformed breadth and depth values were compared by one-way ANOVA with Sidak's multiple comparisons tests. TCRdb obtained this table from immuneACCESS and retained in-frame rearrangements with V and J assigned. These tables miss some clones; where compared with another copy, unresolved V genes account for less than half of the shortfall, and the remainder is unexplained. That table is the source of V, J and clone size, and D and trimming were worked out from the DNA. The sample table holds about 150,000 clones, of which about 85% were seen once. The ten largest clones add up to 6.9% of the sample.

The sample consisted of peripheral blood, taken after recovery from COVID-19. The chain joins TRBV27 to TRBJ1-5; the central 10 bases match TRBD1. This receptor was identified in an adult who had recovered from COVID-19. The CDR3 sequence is CASSLYGTGADSNQPQHF. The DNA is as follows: TGTGCCAGCAGTTTATACGGGACAGGGGCCGATAGCAATCAGCCCCAGCATTTT.